This passage covers 2 T cell receptor beta chains from one sample sequenced in a study of beta chain features in type 1 diabetes. Notes on the study in general: Shortening of TCRB CDR3s, moderate but significant, appeared in all four CD4+ subsets of Type 1 diabetes patients.

These TCRs' antigens remain unknown. Expressed TCRB transcripts were sequenced because the entire RNA isolate underwent reverse transcription. The data were produced by immunoSEQ multiplex PCR, yet TCRdb's version contains in-frame clones alone and is incomplete. The top ten clones hold 0.028% of a sample with about 260,000 clones, roughly 22% of them seen once. Sequenced material: naive CD4+ T cells from blood. Every receptor here comes from a woman aged 40 to 55 with type 1 diabetes.

In nucleotides, the CDR3 is TGCGCCAGCAAACAGGGTACTAACTATGGCTACACCTTC. Its protein product is CASKQGTNYGYTF. The genes are TRBV4-1 and TRBJ1-2; D is perhaps TRBD1 (6 bases). Per germline, CDR1 MGHRA and CDR2 YSYEKL. The germline V and J ends were trimmed by 7 bases and 0 bases, with 9 bases remaining between them. This CDR3 comprises 13 residues.

This clone was counted a few times. The rearrangement uses TRBV5-6 and TRBJ1-2; perhaps TRBD1 as D (6 bases). Trimming pared 4 bases from V and 7 bases from J, leaving 14 bases between. From germline, CDR1 is SGHDT and CDR2 YYEEEE. The CDR3 has 13 residues. CDR3 in DNA: TGTGCCAGCAGCGTCACAGGGTCTTCTGGCTACACCTTC. As protein: CASSVTGSSGYTF.